The entry that follows covers one TCR beta chain sequence. Its antigen is not identified. CD45RO-negative CD8 cells positively selected for CCR7 made up the naive population, which excluded terminally differentiated effector memory CD45RA+ cells. The source of the sample is a study of shared clonotypes between healthy human individuals. Findings of the study overall: At large depth, rarefaction still showed sorted-subset sequencing to be incomplete.

Profiled with immunoSEQ multiplex PCR; TCRdb holds only in-frame clones, not every one. This table has around 600,000 clones, nearly 98% appearing once. The germline V and J ends were trimmed by 4 bases and 3 bases, with 7 bases remaining between them. The CDR3 runs 12 residues. Germline loops: CDR1 SGHNT, CDR2 YYREEE (reference sequence). This receptor was obtained from a man aged 25 to 40 in good health. This sequence joins TRBV5-4 and TRBJ1-2; D call uncertain. The sequencing sample was made of naive CD8+ T cells sorted from blood. Written as DNA, the CDR3 is TGTGCCAGCAGCCATATAGACTATGGCTACACCTTC. Translating gives CASSHIDYGYTF.